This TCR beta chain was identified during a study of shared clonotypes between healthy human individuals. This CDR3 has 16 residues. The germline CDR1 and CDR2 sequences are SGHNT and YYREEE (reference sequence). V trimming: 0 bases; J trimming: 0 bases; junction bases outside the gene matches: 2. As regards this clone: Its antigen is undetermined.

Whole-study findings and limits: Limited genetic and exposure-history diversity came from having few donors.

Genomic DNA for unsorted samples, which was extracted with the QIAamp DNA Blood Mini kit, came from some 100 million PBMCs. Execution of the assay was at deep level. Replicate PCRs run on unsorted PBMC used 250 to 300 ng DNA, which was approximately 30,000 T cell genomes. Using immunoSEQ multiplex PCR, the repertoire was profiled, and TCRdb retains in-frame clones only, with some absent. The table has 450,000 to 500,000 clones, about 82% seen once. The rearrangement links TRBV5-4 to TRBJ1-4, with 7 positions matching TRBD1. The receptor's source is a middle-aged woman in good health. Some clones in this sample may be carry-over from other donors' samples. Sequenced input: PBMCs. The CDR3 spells CASSLAQGATNEKLFF. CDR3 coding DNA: TGTGCCAGCAGCTTGGCGCAGGGGGCAACTAATGAAAAACTGTTTTTT. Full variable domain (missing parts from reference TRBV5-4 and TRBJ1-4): ETGVTQSPTHLIKTRGQQVTLRCSSQSGHNTVSWYQQALGQGPQFIFQYYREEENGRGNFPPRFSGLQFPNYSSELNVNALELDDSALYLCASSLAQGATNEKLFFGSGTQLSVL.